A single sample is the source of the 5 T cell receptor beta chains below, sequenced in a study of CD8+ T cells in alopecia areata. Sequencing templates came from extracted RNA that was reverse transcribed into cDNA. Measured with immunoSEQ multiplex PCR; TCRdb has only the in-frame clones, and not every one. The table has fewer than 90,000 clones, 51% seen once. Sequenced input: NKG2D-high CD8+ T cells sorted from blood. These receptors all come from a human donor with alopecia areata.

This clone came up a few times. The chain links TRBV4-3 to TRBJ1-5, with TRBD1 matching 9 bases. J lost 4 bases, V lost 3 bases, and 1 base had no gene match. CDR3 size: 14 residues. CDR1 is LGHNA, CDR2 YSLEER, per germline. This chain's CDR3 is CASSHGQGNQPQHF. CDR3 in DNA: TGCGCCAGCAGCCACGGACAGGGGAATCAGCCCCAGCATTTT.

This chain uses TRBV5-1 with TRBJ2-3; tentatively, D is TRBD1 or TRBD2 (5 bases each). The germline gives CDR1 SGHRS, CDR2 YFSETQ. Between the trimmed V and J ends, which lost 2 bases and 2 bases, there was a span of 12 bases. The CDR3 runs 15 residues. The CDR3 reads CASSFVGTHTDTQYF. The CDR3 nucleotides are TGCGCCAGCAGCTTTGTGGGGACCCACACAGATACGCAGTATTTT.

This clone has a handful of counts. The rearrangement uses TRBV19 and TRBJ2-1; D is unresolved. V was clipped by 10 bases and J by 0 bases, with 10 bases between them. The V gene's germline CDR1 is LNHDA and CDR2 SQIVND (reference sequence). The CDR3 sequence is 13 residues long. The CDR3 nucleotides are TGTGCCACAGACAAAAGCTCCTACAATGAGCAGTTCTTC. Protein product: CATDKSSYNEQFF. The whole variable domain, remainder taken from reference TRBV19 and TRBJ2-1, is DGGITQSPKYLFRKEGQNVTLSCEQNLNHDAMYWYRQDPGQGLRLIYYSQIVNDFQKGDIAEGYSVSREKKESFPLTVTSAQKNPTAFYLCATDKSSYNEQFFGPGTRLTVL.

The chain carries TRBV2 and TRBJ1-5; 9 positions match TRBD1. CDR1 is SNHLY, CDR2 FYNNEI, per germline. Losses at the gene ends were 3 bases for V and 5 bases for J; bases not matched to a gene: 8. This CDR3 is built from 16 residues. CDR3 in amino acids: CASSDPGTGYDQPQHF. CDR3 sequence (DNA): TGTGCCAGCAGTGATCCCGGGACAGGGTATGATCAGCCCCAGCATTTT. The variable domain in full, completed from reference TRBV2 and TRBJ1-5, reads EPEVTQTPSHQVTQMGQEVILRCVPISNHLYFYWYRQILGQKVEFLVSFYNNEISEKSEIFDDQFSVERPDGSNFTLKIRSTKLEDSAMYFCASSDPGTGYDQPQHFGDGTRLSIL.

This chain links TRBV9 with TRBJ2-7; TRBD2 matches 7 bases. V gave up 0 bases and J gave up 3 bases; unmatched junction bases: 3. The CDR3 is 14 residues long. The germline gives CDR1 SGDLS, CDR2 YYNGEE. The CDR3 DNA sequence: TGTGCCAGCAGCGTAGGTAGCGGGCTCTACGAGCAGTACTTC. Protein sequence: CASSVGSGLYEQYF.